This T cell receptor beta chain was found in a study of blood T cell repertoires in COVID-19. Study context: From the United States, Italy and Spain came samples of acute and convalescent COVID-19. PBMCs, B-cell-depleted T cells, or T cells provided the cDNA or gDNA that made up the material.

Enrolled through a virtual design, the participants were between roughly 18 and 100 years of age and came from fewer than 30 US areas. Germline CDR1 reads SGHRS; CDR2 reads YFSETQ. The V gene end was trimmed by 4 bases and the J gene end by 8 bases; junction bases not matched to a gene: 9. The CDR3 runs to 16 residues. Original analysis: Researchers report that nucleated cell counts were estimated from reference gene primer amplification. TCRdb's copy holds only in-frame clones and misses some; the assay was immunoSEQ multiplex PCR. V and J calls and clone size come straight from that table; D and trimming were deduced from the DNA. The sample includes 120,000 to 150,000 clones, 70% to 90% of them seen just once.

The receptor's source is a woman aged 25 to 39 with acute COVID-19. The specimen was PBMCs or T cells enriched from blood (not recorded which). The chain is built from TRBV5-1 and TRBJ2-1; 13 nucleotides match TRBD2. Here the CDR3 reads CASSPRLAGGLDEQFF. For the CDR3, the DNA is TGCGCCAGCAGCCCCCGACTAGCGGGAGGTTTGGATGAGCAGTTCTTC.